The text below deals with one TCR beta chain. Its matching antigen is unknown. PCR employed 60 Vbeta and 13 Jbeta primers. The method was immunoSEQ multiplex PCR; TCRdb's version includes in-frame clones alone and lacks a portion of them. The sample yields tens of thousands of clones, approximately 80% seen once. The CDR3 has 15 residues. V was pared by 4 bases and J by 5 bases, with 16 bases between. Germline-derived CDR1 and CDR2 are MDHEN and SYDVKM. Donors in the study were healthy people who gave bone marrow. The data are from a study of cytomegalovirus exposure and HLA in healthy donors. Study-level information: Tens of millions of unique TCRs from HLA-typed donors were held in an early release of data.

Study-wide points: Associated with cytomegalovirus, according to the listing, were some 150 TCR beta chains. Presence/absence results assume similar sequencing depth per donor, which may not hold.

The receptor comes from a woman between 18 and 30 years old in good health and CMV-seropositive. Source material: PBMCs. V and J are TRBV28 and TRBJ2-3, with D tentatively TRBD1 (5 bases). CDR3 nucleotide sequence: TGTGCCAGCAGTTCCCCAGGGTTTCCACTAGATACGCAGTATTTT. Translation: CASSSPGFPLDTQYF.